These 20 T cell receptor beta chains were all obtained from the same sample, sequenced in a study of T cell responses to AZD1222 COVID-19 vaccine. The assay was immunoSEQ multiplex PCR, and TCRdb's table has in-frame clones only and misses some. In the table there are about 140,000 clones, 90% of which are singletons. Sequenced material: peripheral blood, taken on day 0 of AZD1222 vaccination. The receptors originated from an adult in good health.

The chain uses TRBV11-3 and TRBJ2-2, with D perhaps matching TRBD2 (7 bases). Deletions cut 5 bases from V and 9 bases from J, with 25 bases between. The CDR3 has 17 amino acids. Germline V CDR1 and CDR2: SGHNT, YENEEA. The CDR3 coding sequence is TGTGCCAGCAGCCACCATGGGGGGGCTACCTTCGGAAGGGAGCTGTTTTTT. It codes for CASSHHGGATFGRELFF.

V gene TRBV9 combines with J gene TRBJ1-2; 8 nucleotides match TRBD1. CDR1 is SGDLS and CDR2 is YYNGEE in the germline V gene. This CDR3 is 15 amino acids long. V trimming: 0 bases; J trimming: 4 bases; junction bases outside the gene matches: 5. The CDR3 DNA follows: TGTGCCAGCAGCGTAGGCGGACAGGGATTCTATGGCTACACCTTC. Protein product: CASSVGGQGFYGYTF. Full variable domain (outside the CDR3, taken from reference TRBV9 and TRBJ1-2): DSGVTQTPKHLITATGQRVTLRCSPRSGDLSVYWYQQSLDQGLQFLIQYYNGEERAKGNILERFSAQQFPDLHSELNLSSLELGDSALYFCASSVGGQGFYGYTFGSGTRLTVV.

The J gene is TRBJ2-7, the V gene TRBV28; TRBD1 matches at 10 bases. V lost 5 bases and J lost 3; bases outside the gene matches: 10. Germline assignment: CDR1 MDHEN and CDR2 SYDVKM. The length of the CDR3 is 16 residues. CDR3 in amino acids: CASSPYARDRGYEQYF. CDR3 sequence (DNA): TGTGCCAGCAGTCCCTATGCCCGGGACAGGGGCTACGAGCAGTACTTC. Using reference TRBV28 and TRBJ2-7 for the parts outside the CDR3, the full variable domain is DVKVTQSSRYLVKRTGEKVFLECVQDMDHENMFWYRQDPGLGLRLIYFSYDVKMKEKGDIPEGYSVSREKKERFSLILESASTNQTSMYLCASSPYARDRGYEQYFGPGTRLTVT.

This sequence joins TRBV19 and TRBJ2-2; D remains ambiguous. This CDR3 has 12 amino acids. Looked up from germline, CDR1 is LNHDA and CDR2 is SQIVND (reference sequence). V lost 10 bases and J 3 bases, leaving 9 bases between the germline ends. This CDR3 is CATVRYTGELFF. In DNA form, the CDR3 reads TGTGCCACGGTACGCTACACCGGGGAGCTGTTTTTT.

The gene calls are TRBV5-1 and TRBJ2-7; D is perhaps TRBD1 or TRBD2 (5 bases each). Germline CDR1 is SGHRS and CDR2 is YFSETQ. The CDR3 runs to 15 residues. V gave up 0 bases and J gave up 7 bases, with 17 bases separating them. This chain's CDR3 is CASSLALMGEREQYF. The CDR3 DNA is TGCGCCAGCAGCTTGGCGCTCATGGGGGAAAGGGAGCAGTACTTC.

In nucleotides, the CDR3 is TGTGCCAGTATGAAATTCTTCGACAGGGGAATGAACACTGAAGCTTTCTTT. It is translated as CASMKFFDRGMNTEAFF. This chain connects TRBV19 to TRBJ1-1, with 8 positions matching TRBD1. With V trimmed by 7 bases and J by 0 bases, 13 bases remained unmatched. Germline V gene lookup returns CDR1 LNHDA and CDR2 SQIVND (reference sequence). The CDR3 sequence is 17 residues long.

This clone has just one count. In nucleotides, the CDR3 is TGTGCCAGCAGTTCGGGACATCGATACGAGCAGTACTTC. Encoded protein: CASSSGHRYEQYF. The chain has TRBV12-3 or TRBV12-4 and TRBJ2-7, with D maybe TRBD1 (6 bases). CDR3 size: 13 residues. V dropped 4 bases and J dropped 4 bases, with 11 bases sitting between them.

The chain links TRBV19 to TRBJ1-1; D gene unclear. Germline CDR1 reads LNHDA; CDR2 reads SQIVND (reference sequence). This CDR3 is built from 12 residues. The ends were cut back, 5 bases at V and 5 bases at J, with 9 bases in the middle. The DNA for the CDR3 is TGTGCCAGTAGTTTGGGGAGGACTGAAGCTTTCTTT. Its translation: CASSLGRTEAFF.

J is TRBJ2-4 and V is TRBV5-1; 10 nucleotides agree with TRBD1. CDR1 is SGHRS and CDR2 is YFSETQ in the germline V gene. The ends lost 3 bases at V and 9 bases at J; junction bases unmatched: 9. The CDR3 covers 15 residues. CDR3 coding DNA: TGCGCCAGCAGCTCGTCCGGGACAGGGGTGCTCATTCAGTACTTC. This sequence encodes CASSSSGTGVLIQYF.

V usage is TRBV27 and J usage is TRBJ1-1; 9 nucleotides agree with TRBD1. The CDR3 sequence is 14 residues long. CDR1 is MNHEY and CDR2 is SMNVEV in the germline V gene (reference sequence). J lost 8 bases, V lost 6 bases, and 10 bases had no gene match. CDR3 nucleotide sequence: TGTGCCAGCAGCCCGGGACAGGGTCTTTCGGAAGCTTTCTTT. Protein product: CASSPGQGLSEAFF.

Only one count was recorded for this clone. The rearrangement joins TRBV7-2 to TRBJ1-2; D is unclear. Germline V lookup: CDR1 SGHTA, CDR2 FQGNSA. Deletions cut 5 bases from V and 4 bases from J, with 14 bases between. The CDR3 spans 14 residues. DNA of the CDR3: TGTGCCAGCAGCCCAGTCCCAGGCGTCTATGGCTACACCTTC. Protein product: CASSPVPGVYGYTF.

The chain has TRBV3-1 (or the pseudogene TRBV3-2) and TRBJ1-1; D not certain. Trimming took off 4 bases at V and 3 bases at J, with 3 bases between the two ends. The CDR3 is 11 amino acids. Germline V gives CDR1 LGHDT, CDR2 YNNKEL (reference sequence). CDR3 residues: CASSLHTEAFF. The CDR3 DNA reads as TGTGCCAGCAGCCTTCACACTGAAGCTTTCTTT.

The genes are TRBV5-1 and TRBJ2-3, with TRBD2 matching over 7 bases. CDR3 size: 15 residues. Trimming at V came to 0 bases and at J to 6 bases, leaving 7 bases not matched to a gene. Germline CDR1 reads SGHRS; CDR2 reads YFSETQ. The CDR3 here is CASSLVSSGLDTQYF. The CDR3 DNA reads as TGCGCCAGCAGCTTGGTGTCTAGCGGACTCGATACGCAGTATTTT.

In the case of this clone: The identical CDR3 is also encoded by other nucleotide sequences in the sample. The J gene is TRBJ2-3, the V gene TRBV4-3; no clear D gene. The CDR3 extends over 13 amino acids. With 0 bases removed from V and 6 bases from J, the gap between germline ends came to 7 bases. CDR1 and CDR2 (germline): LGHNA, YSLEER. The CDR3 nucleotides are TGCGCCAGCAGCCAAGAACGGCGCGATACGCAGTATTTT. Translating it yields CASSQERRDTQYF.

The chain joins TRBV7-9 to TRBJ2-3; 7 bases map to TRBD1. V shed 3 bases, J shed 5 bases, and the junction held 11 bases outside the gene matches. The germline CDR1 and CDR2 sequences are SEHNR and FQNEAQ (reference sequence). The CDR3 runs 16 residues. The DNA of the CDR3 is TGTGCCAGCAGCTTTTTAAGGGGGCTCGGTGGAGATACGCAGTATTTT. This codes for CASSFLRGLGGDTQYF.

The V and J genes are TRBV7-6 and TRBJ2-2; D may match TRBD1 or TRBD2 (5 bases each). Between the trimmed V and J ends, which lost 2 bases and 2 bases, there was a span of 12 bases. Germline V gene lookup returns CDR1 SGHVS and CDR2 FNYEAQ. The CDR3 runs 16 residues. The CDR3 spells CASSLRGAHNTGELFF. DNA for the CDR3: TGTGCCAGCAGCTTAAGGGGAGCCCATAACACCGGGGAGCTGTTTTTT.

The V call is TRBV10-3, the J call TRBJ2-7, with D hard to call. The germline V gene has CDR1 ENHRY and CDR2 SYGVKD. The CDR3 is made up of 15 amino acids. The V gene lost 6 bases and the J gene lost 1 base, with 16 bases spanning the gap. The CDR3 sequence is CAIRTGRNTSYEQYF. The CDR3 coding sequence is TGTGCCATCAGGACCGGACGCAACACATCCTACGAGCAGTACTTC.

This chain connects TRBV19 to TRBJ2-1; 8 bases align to TRBD1. J was trimmed by 6 bases and V by 5 bases; bases with no gene match: 6. The CDR3 has 14 amino acids. CDR1 LNHDA and CDR2 SQIVND come from the germline V gene (reference sequence). The CDR3 protein is CASSLGQGLNEQFF. DNA for the CDR3: TGTGCCAGTAGTCTCGGACAGGGTCTCAATGAGCAGTTCTTC. The whole variable domain, remainder taken from reference TRBV19 and TRBJ2-1, is DGGITQSPKYLFRKEGQNVTLSCEQNLNHDAMYWYRQDPGQGLRLIYYSQIVNDFQKGDIAEGYSVSREKKESFPLTVTSAQKNPTAFYLCASSLGQGLNEQFFGPGTRLTVL.

This chain joins TRBV5-5 and TRBJ2-5; 7 bases fit TRBD1. This CDR3 has 14 residues. The germline V gene has CDR1 SGHKS and CDR2 YYEKEE (reference sequence). After removal of 3 bases from V and 0 bases from J, the junction contained 2 bases not matched to a gene. The CDR3 DNA reads as TGTGCCAGCAGCTCGGGACAGAACCAAGAGACCCAGTACTTC. Protein product: CASSSGQNQETQYF.

The V and J genes are TRBV3-1 (or the pseudogene TRBV3-2) and TRBJ2-3; the match to TRBD2 covers 7 bases. CDR3 length: 14 amino acids. Unmatched junction bases numbered 4, after V lost 1 base and J lost 6 bases. Germline lookup yields CDR1 LGHDT and CDR2 YNNKEL (reference sequence). CDR3 DNA: TGTGCCAGCAGCCAAGGACTAGCTTCCGATACGCAGTATTTT. Its translation is CASSQGLASDTQYF.